The T cell receptor beta chain under discussion was sequenced for a study of identical twins. Only healthy Caucasians were included as donors. Germline V gene sequence: CDR1 LGHNA, CDR2 YSLEER. The CDR3 runs to 14 residues. The ends were cut back, 1 base at V and 2 bases at J, with 6 bases in the middle. This clonotype appeared many times. TCRdb independently ran MiXCR on the 5' RACE reads; one entry per CDR3 protein. Here the sample spans a few hundred thousand distinct CDR3 sequences, just under 10% being singletons. The sample also formed part of further work on yellow fever vaccine responses in identical twins.

The clonotype comes from a woman younger than 35 in good health. Source material: PBMCs. The chain links TRBV4-3 to TRBJ2-1; possible D gene TRBD2, 6 bases. The CDR3 sequence is CASSQGLAYNEQFF. CDR3 coding DNA: TGCGCCAGCAGCCAAGGACTAGCCTACAATGAGCAGTTCTTC.